The 32 T cell receptor beta chains given below trace back to one sample, sequenced in a study of blood T cell repertoires in COVID-19 (dated by TCRdb to about 2020). The library was produced with the immunoSEQ multiplex PCR assay. TCRdb took over this immuneACCESS table, retaining in-frame rearrangements with V and J assigned. Such tables are incomplete; in checked studies, under half of the missing clones stem from an unresolved V gene, and the remainder is unexplained. The sample has under 300,000 clones on record, just under 85% of them singletons. The top ten hold 4% of the sample. Material: peripheral blood. The receptors originated from a man between 50 and 59 years old with acute or convalescent COVID-19.

In its sample, this clone was seen once. The chain carries TRBV3-1 (or the pseudogene TRBV3-2) and TRBJ2-5, with 9 bases lining up with TRBD2. CDR1 and CDR2 (germline): LGHDT, YNNKEL (reference sequence). V lost 6 bases, J lost 4 bases, and 15 bases stayed unmatched. CDR3 size: 17 residues. The chain's CDR3 is CASSQFVAGDVGETQYF. CDR3 sequence (DNA): TGTGCCAGCAGTCAATTTGTAGCGGGAGATGTTGGAGAGACCCAGTACTTC.

The rearrangement uses TRBV9 and TRBJ2-3; D uncertain. Per the germline V gene, CDR1 is SGDLS and CDR2 is YYNGEE. The CDR3 is made up of 12 amino acids. V was cut by 5 bases and J by 2 bases, with 6 bases left in between. In DNA, the CDR3 is TGTGCCAGCAGTTCAAACACAGATACGCAGTATTTT. Residues: CASSSNTDTQYF.

The rearrangement uses TRBV11-3 and TRBJ2-7; 8 bases are a match to TRBD1. Germline V gene data show CDR1 as SGHNT and CDR2 as YENEEA. Unmatched junction bases numbered 8, after V lost 1 base and J lost 0 bases. The CDR3 has 17 amino acids. CDR3 DNA: TGTGCCAGCAGCTTAGTCGCAGGGGGCGGCGGCTCCTACGAGCAGTACTTC. Protein: CASSLVAGGGGSYEQYF.

The rearrangement joins TRBV5-8 to TRBJ2-7, with TRBD1 matching over 8 bases. This CDR3 region has 13 residues. Trimming at V came to 5 bases and at J to 5 bases, leaving 6 bases not matched to a gene. Germline loops: CDR1 SGHTS, CDR2 YDEGEE. The CDR3 DNA reads TGTGCCAGCAGTAAGGGACAGGCCCACGAGCAGTACTTC. Translation: CASSKGQAHEQYF.

The chain has TRBV27 and TRBJ2-2; D not certain. Deletions cut 2 bases from V and 4 bases from J, with 5 bases between. Germline loops: CDR1 MNHEY, CDR2 SMNVEV (reference sequence). This CDR3 is 13 amino acids long. The CDR3 reads CASSLVATGELFF. The DNA for the CDR3 is TGTGCCAGCAGTTTAGTGGCCACCGGGGAGCTGTTTTTT.

This chain connects TRBV19 to TRBJ2-7; weak D call: TRBD2 (6 bases). The CDR3 runs to 16 residues. With 1 base removed from V and 4 bases from J, the gap between germline ends came to 17 bases. From germline, CDR1 is LNHDA and CDR2 SQIVND (reference sequence). The CDR3: CASSIGGDGSWYEQYF. In DNA, the CDR3 is TGTGCCAGTAGTATAGGAGGGGACGGGAGTTGGTACGAGCAGTACTTC.

This chain connects TRBV10-3 to TRBJ2-7; 8 bases agree with TRBD2. V dropped 4 bases and J dropped 2; count of bases not matched to a gene: 1. This CDR3 spans 13 amino acids. CDR1 ENHRY and CDR2 SYGVKD come from the germline V gene. CDR3 loop: CAISAGGTYEQYF. The CDR3 region has the DNA TGTGCCATCAGTGCGGGAGGGACCTACGAGCAGTACTTC.

The chain links TRBV28 to TRBJ2-1, with TRBD1 matching over 10 bases. Trimming took 4 bases from V and 15 from J; bases not matched to a gene: 3. From germline, CDR1 is MDHEN and CDR2 SYDVKM. The length of the CDR3 is 11 residues. The CDR3 protein is CASSYRDRGFF. CDR3 DNA: TGTGCCAGCAGTTACCGGGACAGGGGGTTCTTC.

The chain recombines TRBV28 with TRBJ2-2, with 13 bases matching TRBD2. Germline CDR1 reads MDHEN; CDR2 reads SYDVKM. This CDR3 contains 15 residues. J was trimmed by 6 bases and V by 6 bases; bases with no gene match: 4. The CDR3 spells CASRLGLAGAGELFF. The CDR3 DNA reads as TGTGCCAGCAGGTTAGGACTAGCGGGAGCCGGGGAGCTGTTTTTT.

The chain links TRBV9 to TRBJ2-7; possibly TRBD1 for D (6 bases). The V gene lost 2 bases and the J gene lost 0 bases, with 9 bases spanning the gap. CDR1 is SGDLS, CDR2 YYNGEE, per germline. The CDR3 is made up of 14 amino acids. This CDR3 reads CASSVQDSSYEQYF. The DNA of the CDR3 is TGTGCCAGCAGCGTTCAGGACAGCTCCTACGAGCAGTACTTC.

This clone was detected only a few times. The chain carries TRBV4-2 and TRBJ2-7; TRBD1 agrees at 8 bases. J lost 6 bases, V lost 5 bases, and 3 bases had no gene match. This CDR3 has 12 amino acids. Looked up from germline, CDR1 is LGHNA and CDR2 is YNFKEQ. CDR3 sequence reads: CASSLTGAEQYF. The CDR3 DNA sequence: TGTGCCAGCAGCTTGACAGGGGCCGAGCAGTACTTC.

V is TRBV19 and J is TRBJ2-7; a possible D gene is TRBD1 (5 bases). Trimming stripped 4 bases from V and 7 bases from J, with 11 bases between. In germline, CDR1 is LNHDA, CDR2 SQIVND (reference sequence). This CDR3 contains 12 residues. CDR3 coding DNA: TGTGCCAGTAGTACCCTTAGGGGAGAGCAGTACTTC. As protein: CASSTLRGEQYF.

This clone was found once. The V call is TRBV12-3 or TRBV12-4, the J call TRBJ1-1, with D maybe TRBD1 (6 bases). Trimming took 8 bases from V and 6 from J, leaving 13 bases between them. The CDR3 consists of 12 residues. Written as DNA, the CDR3 is TGTGCCAGCGGGACATCGACCTCTGAAGCTTTCTTT. Its translation is CASGTSTSEAFF.

The count of this clone is one. V usage is TRBV7-3 and J usage is TRBJ2-1; TRBD2 is a possible D gene (6 bases). V was trimmed by 3 bases and J by 8 bases, leaving 11 bases between them. The V gene's germline CDR1 is SGHTA and CDR2 FQGTGA. This CDR3 region has 13 residues. CDR3 DNA: TGTGCCAGCAGCTTGGGACTGCGGGATGAGCAGTTCTTC. It is translated as CASSLGLRDEQFF.

The chain employs TRBV3-1 (or the pseudogene TRBV3-2) and TRBJ1-4; D gene ambiguous. Trimming removed 4 bases from V and 7 bases from J, with 16 bases in between. The CDR3 covers 15 residues. The germline V gene has CDR1 LGHDT and CDR2 YNNKEL (reference sequence). CDR3 DNA: TGTGCCAGCAGCCCAGACGGCGGGCGGGGTGAAAAACTGTTTTTT. Amino acid sequence: CASSPDGGRGEKLFF.

J is TRBJ2-7 and V is TRBV27, with 7 bases identical to TRBD1. Trimming took 10 bases from V and 0 from J; bases not matched to a gene: 6. CDR1 and CDR2 from the germline V gene are MNHEY and SMNVEV (reference sequence). This CDR3 has 13 residues. CDR3 sequence (DNA): TGTGCCAACTACAGGGGAAGCTCCTACGAGCAGTACTTC. Protein product: CANYRGSSYEQYF.

This sequence joins TRBV27 and TRBJ2-2; 8 bases fit TRBD2. CDR1 and CDR2 (germline): MNHEY, SMNVEV (reference sequence). The CDR3 has 15 residues. The V segment lost 6 bases and the J segment 6 bases; nucleotides outside the gene matches: 9. CDR3 in DNA: TGTGCCAGCAGGATCTCAGGACTAGCCGCCGGGGAGCTGTTTTTT. This codes for CASRISGLAAGELFF.

The chain joins TRBV14 to TRBJ2-7; weak D call: TRBD1 (5 bases). The CDR3 length is 12 residues. V was clipped by 4 bases and J by 7 bases, with 11 bases between them. CDR1 is SGHDN and CDR2 is FVKESK in the germline V gene. The CDR3 DNA follows: TGTGCCAGCAGCCCCTTCTCAGGGGAGCAGTACTTC. Protein: CASSPFSGEQYF.

This chain joins TRBV6-5 and TRBJ1-2; 7 positions match TRBD1. The CDR3 length is 13 residues. Per germline, CDR1 MNHEY and CDR2 SVGAGI. Trimming cost V 8 bases and J 8 bases; bases outside gene matches: 11. The DNA of the CDR3 is TGTGCCAGCCAGTCCGAGGGGGCGCACGGCTACACCTTC. Encoded protein: CASQSEGAHGYTF.

The V gene is TRBV28, the J gene TRBJ2-7, with 9 nucleotides matching TRBD2. The CDR3 has 13 residues. CDR1 and CDR2 from the germline V gene are MDHEN and SYDVKM. Trimming at V came to 6 bases and at J to 1 base, leaving 1 base not matched to a gene. The CDR3 DNA is TGTGCCAGCAGACTAGCGGGTTCCTACGAGCAGTACTTC. It yields the protein CASRLAGSYEQYF.

The chain links TRBV23-1 to TRBJ1-5; TRBD1 aligns across 7 bases. TRBV23-1 is given ORF status, its function remaining uncertain. V was clipped by 2 bases and J by 4 bases; unmatched bases: 11. The CDR3 sequence is 17 residues long. The CDR3 DNA sequence: TGCGCCAGCAGTCAACCCCCGTCGGGCAGGGGGAATCAGCCCCAGCATTTT. This translates into CASSQPPSGRGNQPQHF.

The chain is built from TRBV7-3 and TRBJ2-5; perhaps TRBD2 as D (6 bases). Germline V gene data show CDR1 as SGHTA and CDR2 as FQGTGA. The CDR3 is 20 residues long. V was trimmed by 5 bases and J by 1 base, leaving 29 bases between them. In DNA form, the CDR3 reads TGTGCCAGCAGCACGACTCACGCTGGGAGGAAGGTAGGTCGCCAAGAGACCCAGTACTTC. Protein sequence: CASSTTHAGRKVGRQETQYF.

The V gene is TRBV5-1, the J gene TRBJ1-1; TRBD1 aligns across 10 bases. Germline assignment: CDR1 SGHRS and CDR2 YFSETQ. The CDR3 spans 15 residues. V was pared by 3 bases and J by 5 bases, with 7 bases of the junction left unmatched. DNA of the CDR3: TGCGCCAGCAGCTGGGGGACAGGGGTCGGAACTGAAGCTTTCTTT. Protein sequence: CASSWGTGVGTEAFF. Using reference TRBV5-1 and TRBJ1-1 for the parts outside the CDR3, the full variable domain is KAGVTQTPRYLIKTRGQQVTLSCSPISGHRSVSWYQQTPGQGLQFLFEYFSETQRNKGNFPGRFSGRQFSNSRSEMNVSTLELGDSALYLCASSWGTGVGTEAFFGQGTRLTVV.

V is TRBV30 and J is TRBJ1-6; tentatively, D is TRBD1 (5 bases). Germline values: CDR1 GTSNPN, CDR2 SVGIG (reference sequence). V shed 0 bases and J shed 7 bases, with 19 bases lying between them. The CDR3 is made up of 17 amino acids. The CDR3 is CAWSVRGLGGGNSPLHF. In DNA form, the CDR3 reads TGTGCCTGGAGTGTAAGGGGCCTCGGGGGGGGAAATTCACCCCTCCACTTT.

V and J are TRBV27 and TRBJ2-7; D might be TRBD2 (5 bases). The V gene's germline CDR1 is MNHEY and CDR2 SMNVEV (reference sequence). With 1 base removed from V and 3 bases from J, the gap between germline ends came to 19 bases. The CDR3 contains 17 residues. The CDR3 DNA reads as TGTGCCAGCAGTTTATACCCCCCCGGATCAGGACTCTACGAGCAGTACTTC. Encoded protein: CASSLYPPGSGLYEQYF.

This chain connects TRBV3-1 (or the pseudogene TRBV3-2) to TRBJ1-3; D not resolved. The CDR3 runs 11 residues. Germline values: CDR1 LGHDT, CDR2 YNNKEL (reference sequence). Trimming removed 3 bases from V and 8 bases from J, with 5 bases in between. In nucleotides, the CDR3 is TGTGCCAGCAGCCAGACTCACACCATATATTTT. Translated, it gives CASSQTHTIYF.

The gene calls are TRBV7-8 and TRBJ2-7, with D possibly being TRBD1 (5 bases). The length of the CDR3 is 13 residues. Trimming removed 0 bases at V and 3 bases at J, with 6 bases between. The germline V gene encodes CDR1 SGHVS and CDR2 FQNEAQ. The CDR3 nucleotides are TGTGCCAGCAGCTTAGCGGGGCGCTACGAGCAGTACTTC. Amino acid sequence: CASSLAGRYEQYF.

The V and J genes are TRBV30 and TRBJ1-3; D remains ambiguous. Between the trimmed V and J ends, which lost 4 bases and 1 base, there was a span of 8 bases. Germline V lookup: CDR1 GTSNPN, CDR2 SVGIG (reference sequence). The CDR3 runs to 13 residues. Here the CDR3 reads CAWTRGSGNTIYF. CDR3 bases: TGTGCCTGGACGCGGGGTTCTGGAAACACCATATATTTT. Supplemented by reference TRBV30 and TRBJ1-3, the full variable domain reads SQTIHQWPATLVQPVGSPLSLECTVEGTSNPNLYWYRQAAGRGLQLLFYSVGIGQISSEVPQNLSASRPQDRQFILSSKKLLLSDSGFYLCAWTRGSGNTIYFGEGSWLTVV.

Note on this clone: Additional DNA sequences in this sample encode the identical CDR3. The V and J genes are TRBV11-2 and TRBJ2-1; 9 nucleotides agree with TRBD2. Germline trimming cut 0 bases from V and 4 bases from J; bases unmatched to any gene: 4. This CDR3 is 16 amino acids long. Germline assignment: CDR1 SGHAT and CDR2 FQNNGV. CDR3 protein: CASSLDLAGTYNEQFF. CDR3 DNA sequence: TGTGCCAGCAGCTTAGACCTAGCGGGAACGTACAATGAGCAGTTCTTC. Full variable domain (rest looked up from reference TRBV11-2 and TRBJ2-1): EAGVAQSPRYKIIEKRQSVAFWCNPISGHATLYWYQQILGQGPKLLIQFQNNGVVDDSQLPKDRFSAERLKGVDSTLKIQPAKLEDSAVYLCASSLDLAGTYNEQFFGPGTRLTVL.

The chain links TRBV19 to TRBJ2-5; a weak D match, TRBD2 (6 bases). The ends were cut back, 6 bases at V and 5 bases at J, with 19 bases in the middle. Germline V gene lookup returns CDR1 LNHDA and CDR2 SQIVND (reference sequence). CDR3 length equals 15 residues. The CDR3 spells CASSPRRDSGETQYF. CDR3 DNA: TGTGCCAGTAGCCCCCGGCGGGACTCCGGGGAGACCCAGTACTTC.

The rearrangement joins TRBV11-3 to TRBJ2-7; no clear D gene. The V gene lost 1 base and the J gene lost 0 bases, with 16 bases spanning the gap. This CDR3 region has 17 residues. Germline CDR1 and CDR2: SGHNT and YENEEA. CDR3 residues: CASSLAPFEASSYEQYF. CDR3 nucleotides: TGTGCCAGCAGCTTAGCCCCCTTCGAAGCCTCCTCCTACGAGCAGTACTTC. The whole variable domain, remainder taken from reference TRBV11-3 and TRBJ2-7, is EAGVVQSPRYKIIEKKQPVAFWCNPISGHNTLYWYLQNLGQGPELLIRYENEEAVDDSQLPKDRFSAERLKGVDSTLKIQPAELGDSAVYLCASSLAPFEASSYEQYFGPGTRLTVT.

The chain links TRBV3-1 (or the pseudogene TRBV3-2) to TRBJ1-5; D gene uncertain. Trimming pared 2 bases from V and 6 bases from J, leaving 8 bases between. The CDR3 runs to 13 residues. Germline V gene data show CDR1 as LGHDT and CDR2 as YNNKEL (reference sequence). CDR3 region: CASSQQEGQPQHF. CDR3 sequence (DNA): TGTGCCAGCAGCCAACAGGAAGGTCAGCCCCAGCATTTT.